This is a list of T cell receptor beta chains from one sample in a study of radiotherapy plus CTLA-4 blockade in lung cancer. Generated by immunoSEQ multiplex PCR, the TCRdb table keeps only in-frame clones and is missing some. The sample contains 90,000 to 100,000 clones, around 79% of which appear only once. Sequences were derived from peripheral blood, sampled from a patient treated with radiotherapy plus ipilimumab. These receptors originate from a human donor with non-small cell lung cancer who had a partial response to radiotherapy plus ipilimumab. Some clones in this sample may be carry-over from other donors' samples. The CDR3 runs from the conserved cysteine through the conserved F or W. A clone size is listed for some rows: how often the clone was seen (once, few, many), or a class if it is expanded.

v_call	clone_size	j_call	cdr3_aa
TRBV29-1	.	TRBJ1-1	CSVLQVQGTEAFF
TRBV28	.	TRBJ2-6	CASSLARGGLGTGANVLTF
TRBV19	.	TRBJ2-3	CASTGRLRTDTQYF
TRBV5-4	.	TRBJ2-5	CASSSDTARGAQETQYF
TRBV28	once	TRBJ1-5	CASSLGRGNQPQHF
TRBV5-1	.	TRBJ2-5	CASSLVAGGPETQYF
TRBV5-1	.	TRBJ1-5	CASSQWDRGQDCTQPQHF
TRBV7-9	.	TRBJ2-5	CASSGGLAGGEQYF
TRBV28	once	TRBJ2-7	CASKRVAGFYEQYF
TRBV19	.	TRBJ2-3	CASTTSGGGRGTQYF
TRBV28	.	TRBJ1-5	CASSLAYPNQPQHF
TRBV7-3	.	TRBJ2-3	CASSLVVTDTQYF
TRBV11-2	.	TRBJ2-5	CASSLASGETQYF
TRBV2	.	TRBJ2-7	CASGGQEGPEQYF
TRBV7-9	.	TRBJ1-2	CASSLGAFKGGYTF
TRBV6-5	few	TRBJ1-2	CASSPQVTGYGYTF
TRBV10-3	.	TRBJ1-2	CAITGDGGYGYTF
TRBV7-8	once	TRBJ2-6	CASSPRIFGANVLTF
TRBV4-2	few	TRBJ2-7	CASSQDRGRGSSYEQYF
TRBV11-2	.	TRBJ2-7	CASSLAPGQGKGEQYF
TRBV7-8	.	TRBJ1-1	CASSFGTGMSEAFF
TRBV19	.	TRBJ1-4	CASSPRVNEKLFF
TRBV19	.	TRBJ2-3	CASSTRDRISTDTQYF
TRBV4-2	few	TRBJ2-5	CASSQGGTQYF
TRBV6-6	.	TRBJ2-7	CASSETSRGSGEQYF
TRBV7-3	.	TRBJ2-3	CASSPGLAGLSDTQYF
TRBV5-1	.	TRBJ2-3	CASSGDTPDTQYF
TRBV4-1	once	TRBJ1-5	CASSQDIRRGGSQPQHF
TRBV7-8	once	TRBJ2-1	CASSSRLAGVYEQFF
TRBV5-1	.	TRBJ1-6	CASRGIGQGSSPLHF
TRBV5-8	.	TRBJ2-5	CASSPGFQETQYF
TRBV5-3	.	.	CARSSDRGITYEQYF
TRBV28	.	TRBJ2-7	CASKAGTGTYEQYF
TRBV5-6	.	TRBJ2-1	CASLPLGLSRKNNEQFF
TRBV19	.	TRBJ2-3	CASSTGVPDTQYF
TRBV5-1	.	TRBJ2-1	CASSPAGQGYNEQFF
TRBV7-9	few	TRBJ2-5	CASSYPLFAPGETQYF
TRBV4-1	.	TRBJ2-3	CASSQPDRGDVDTQYF
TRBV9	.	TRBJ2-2	CASSARGTARTGELFF
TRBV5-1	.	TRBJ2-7	CASSPTWTSDLSYEQYF
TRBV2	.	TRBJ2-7	CASSDPMTGRYEQYF
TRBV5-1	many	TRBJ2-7	CASSFSGQGYEQYF
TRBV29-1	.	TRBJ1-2	CSEAGEANLYGYTF
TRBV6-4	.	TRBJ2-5	CASSKTATLGETQYF
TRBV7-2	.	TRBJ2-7	CASSYLAGFDEQYF
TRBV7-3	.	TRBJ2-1	CASSPGTVLTRNEQFF
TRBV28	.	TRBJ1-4	CASSLGQGHEKLFF
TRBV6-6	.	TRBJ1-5	CASSPDRGLGQPQHF
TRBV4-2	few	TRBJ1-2	CASSQNTRTNYGYTF
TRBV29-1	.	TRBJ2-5	CSVAGQGYQETQYF
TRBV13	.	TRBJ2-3	CASSLRAGGTDTQYF
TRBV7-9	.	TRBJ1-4	CASSLAGGYEKLFF
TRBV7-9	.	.	CASSLRGAASEQYF
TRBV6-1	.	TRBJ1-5	CASSGQTYSNQPQHF
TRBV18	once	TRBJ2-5	CASSLGQRETQYF